Below, 26 T cell receptor beta chains from the same sample are listed, as sequenced in a study of shared clonotypes between healthy human individuals (dated by TCRdb to about 2020). The method was the immunoSEQ multiplex PCR assay. TCRdb provides this immuneACCESS table in a form limited to in-frame rearrangements. Some clones are lacking; in checked studies, under half of them reflect an unresolved V gene, and why the rest are absent is not known. The sample data list 780,000 or so clones, and approximately 72% of these were observed just once. The biggest ten clones account for approximately 1.7% of the sample. Input material: memory CD4+ T cells sorted from blood. In the paper's terms, the cell subset or site label means: CD45RA-negative fraction. The receptors originated from a young woman in good health.

The chain carries TRBV6-1 and TRBJ2-7; TRBD1 aligns across 8 bases. CDR3 length: 14 amino acids. Trimming cost V 2 bases and J 6 bases; bases outside gene matches: 6. CDR1 and CDR2 (germline): MNHNS, SASEGT. The CDR3 reads CASSEWQGAAEQYF. The CDR3 DNA reads as TGTGCCAGCAGTGAATGGCAGGGGGCAGCCGAGCAGTACTTC.

V is TRBV6-1 and J is TRBJ2-1; 8 nucleotides agree with TRBD2. Per the germline V gene, CDR1 is MNHNS and CDR2 is SASEGT. J gave up 4 bases and V 2 bases, and 7 bases lay outside the gene matches. The CDR3 has 16 residues. The CDR3 DNA sequence: TGTGCCAGCAGTGAAATTATACTAGCGGCGTACAATGAGCAGTTCTTC. Residues: CASSEIILAAYNEQFF.

The chain employs TRBV2 and TRBJ2-5, with D perhaps TRBD2 (5 bases). The CDR3 totals 13 residues. In germline, CDR1 is SNHLY, CDR2 FYNNEI. V lost 4 bases, J lost 5 bases, and 11 bases lay in between. This CDR3 reads CASSARAVETQYF. In DNA form, the CDR3 reads TGTGCCAGCAGTGCGAGGGCCGTCGAGACCCAGTACTTC. Supplemented by reference TRBV2 and TRBJ2-5, the full variable domain reads EPEVTQTPSHQVTQMGQEVILRCVPISNHLYFYWYRQILGQKVEFLVSFYNNEISEKSEIFDDQFSVERPDGSNFTLKIRSTKLEDSAMYFCASSARAVETQYFGPGTRLLVL.

The V call is TRBV7-8, the J call TRBJ1-4; D possibly corresponds to TRBD1 (6 bases). V gave up 6 bases and J gave up 0 bases, with 17 bases separating them. Germline assignment: CDR1 SGHVS and CDR2 FQNEAQ. The length of the CDR3 is 17 residues. CDR3 sequence reads: CASREYREGSTNEKLFF. CDR3 in DNA: TGTGCCAGCAGGGAATACAGGGAGGGGTCAACTAATGAAAAACTGTTTTTT.

The V gene is TRBV10-2, the J gene TRBJ2-3; TRBD2 matches at 10 bases. Losses at the gene ends were 6 bases for V and 4 bases for J; bases not matched to a gene: 10. This CDR3 has 16 amino acids. Per the germline V gene, CDR1 is WSHSY and CDR2 is SAAADI. As DNA, the CDR3 is TGCGCCAGCAGAACCAGCGGGAGGGCCTTAGCAGATACGCAGTATTTT. Its protein product is CASRTSGRALADTQYF.

The chain couples TRBV19 to TRBJ2-3; 8 bases fit TRBD1. With V trimmed by 3 bases and J by 2 bases, 7 bases remained unmatched. The germline gives CDR1 LNHDA, CDR2 SQIVND (reference sequence). This CDR3 has 16 residues. The CDR3 reads CASSIPTGGFTDTQYF. Written as DNA, the CDR3 is TGTGCCAGTAGTATCCCCACAGGGGGTTTCACAGATACGCAGTATTTT.

The V and J genes are TRBV6-4 and TRBJ2-1; 9 bases align to TRBD2. From germline, CDR1 is MRHNA and CDR2 SNTAGT. The CDR3 consists of 16 residues. With V trimmed by 0 bases and J by 4 bases, 4 bases remained unmatched. In DNA form, the CDR3 reads TGTGCCAGCAGTGACTCGGCGGGAGGGCGATACAATGAGCAGTTCTTC. Translating gives CASSDSAGGRYNEQFF.

CDR3 sequence reads: CASSLGGRGTGELFF. The DNA for the CDR3 is TGTGCCAGTAGTCTCGGCGGCCGGGGCACCGGGGAGCTGTTTTTT. This sequence joins TRBV19 and TRBJ2-2; tentatively, D is TRBD2 (5 bases). The CDR3 sequence is 15 residues long. Germline V gene data show CDR1 as LNHDA and CDR2 as SQIVND (reference sequence). Trimming took off 5 bases at V and 4 bases at J, with 14 bases between the two ends.

The chain employs TRBV6-5 and TRBJ2-1, with D tentatively TRBD2 (5 bases). The V end lost 2 bases, the J end lost 9 bases, and 17 bases lay between the germline ends. Germline-derived CDR1 and CDR2 are MNHEY and SVGAGI. The CDR3 spans 15 residues. The CDR3 DNA sequence: TGTGCCAGCAGTTACACGTTTGAGGGATTTAGTGAGCAGTTCTTC. Translated, it gives CASSYTFEGFSEQFF.

V and J are TRBV7-2 and TRBJ2-3, with a tentative D call TRBD2 (6 bases). Germline lookup yields CDR1 SGHTA and CDR2 FQGNSA. This CDR3 is 15 amino acids long. V lost 5 bases and J lost 0, with 12 bases in between. CDR3 region: CASSQDYLSTDTQYF. CDR3 DNA: TGTGCCAGCAGCCAGGACTACCTAAGCACAGATACGCAGTATTTT.

The chain couples TRBV15 to TRBJ2-3; D is unresolved. V shed 1 base and J shed 6 bases, with 14 bases lying between them. The CDR3 extends over 15 amino acids. Germline V gene lookup returns CDR1 LNHNV and CDR2 YYDKDF (reference sequence). The DNA for the CDR3 is TGTGCCACCAGCAGAGGCGAACCCGAACGGGATACGCAGTATTTT. This sequence encodes CATSRGEPERDTQYF.

The CDR3 DNA reads as TGTGCCAGCAGCCGGGGTGGGTCCGCGAACACCGGGGAGCTGTTTTTT. Its protein is CASSRGGSANTGELFF. The rearrangement links TRBV7-9 to TRBJ2-2, with D perhaps TRBD2 (5 bases). The germline V and J ends were trimmed by 5 bases and 0 bases, with 13 bases remaining between them. The germline CDR1 and CDR2 sequences are SEHNR and FQNEAQ (reference sequence). This CDR3 has 16 residues.

This rearrangement joins TRBV28 to TRBJ2-1; D not resolved. CDR1 MDHEN and CDR2 SYDVKM come from the germline V gene. The CDR3 spans 12 residues. V lost 0 bases and J 7 bases, leaving 4 bases between the germline ends. For the CDR3, the DNA is TGTGCCAGCAGTTTATGGGGGAATGAGCAGTTCTTC. It yields the protein CASSLWGNEQFF.

This chain joins TRBV19 and TRBJ1-5; D remains unclear. CDR3 length: 12 residues. The ends were cut back, 5 bases at V and 0 bases at J, with 2 bases in the middle. Germline V gives CDR1 LNHDA, CDR2 SQIVND (reference sequence). CDR3 region: CASSFSNQPQHF. The CDR3 nucleotides read TGTGCCAGTAGTTTTAGCAATCAGCCCCAGCATTTT.

In regard to this clone: A much larger clone sits a single nucleotide away, making a read error possible. Other nucleotide sequences in the sample specify the same CDR3. The chain is built from TRBV18 and TRBJ2-5, with a weak D call TRBD1 (6 bases). The V end lost 1 base, the J end lost 0 bases, and 9 bases lay between the germline ends. The germline CDR1 and CDR2 sequences are KGHSH and LQKENI. There are 15 residues in the CDR3. CDR3 in DNA: TGTGCCAGCTCACCACGGACAGCTTACCAAGAGACCCAGTACTTC. Its protein is CASSPRTAYQETQYF. Filled out from reference TRBV18 and TRBJ2-5, the complete variable domain reads NAGVMQNPRHLVRRRGQEARLRCSPMKGHSHVYWYRQLPEEGLKFMVYLQKENIIDESGMPKERFSAEFPKEGPSILRIQQVVRGDSAAYFCASSPRTAYQETQYFGPGTRLLVL.

This rearrangement joins TRBV4-2 to TRBJ1-4, with 7 positions matching TRBD1. Germline CDR1 and CDR2: LGHNA and YNFKEQ. The CDR3 is 15 amino acids. V dropped 4 bases and J dropped 10; count of bases not matched to a gene: 12. CDR3 DNA: TGTGCCAGCAGCCCAGGAGACAGGGACGAAGGAAAACTGTTTTTT. It yields the protein CASSPGDRDEGKLFF.

The chain employs TRBV18 and TRBJ1-1, with D possibly matching TRBD1 (5 bases). This CDR3 is 16 amino acids long. Trimming cost V 1 base and J 8 bases, with 20 bases left between them. From germline, CDR1 is KGHSH and CDR2 LQKENI. The CDR3 region is CASSPRGGLASGEAFF. As DNA, the CDR3 is TGTGCCAGCTCACCACGTGGGGGGTTAGCTTCTGGGGAAGCTTTCTTT.

This clone has only a few counts. The sample contains more than one DNA sequence encoding this CDR3. The V call is TRBV28, the J call TRBJ1-4; TRBD1 might be the D (6 bases). The V and J ends lost 8 bases and 6 bases respectively, with 19 bases between them. This CDR3 contains 15 residues. CDR1 and CDR2 (germline): MDHEN, SYDVKM. CDR3 in DNA: TGTGCCAGCTCCCCAGGCTCGTCAGGGGATGAAAAACTGTTTTTT. Protein sequence: CASSPGSSGDEKLFF.

The chain combines TRBV5-6 with TRBJ2-2, with 12 bases lining up with TRBD1. This CDR3 comprises 18 residues. Germline CDR1 reads SGHDT; CDR2 reads YYEEEE. V shed 0 bases, J shed 3 bases, and the junction held 6 bases outside the gene matches. The CDR3 is CASSLAPGQGAYTGELFF. The CDR3 region has the DNA TGTGCCAGCAGCTTGGCACCGGGACAGGGGGCCTACACCGGGGAGCTGTTTTTT.

This rearrangement joins TRBV19 to TRBJ1-5; a possible D gene is TRBD1 (5 bases). The CDR3 is 14 amino acids. The V end lost 7 bases, the J end lost 5 bases, and 15 bases lay between the germline ends. Per germline, CDR1 LNHDA and CDR2 SQIVND (reference sequence). CDR3 in amino acids: CASTRLGRDQPQHF. The CDR3 region has the DNA TGTGCCAGTACTAGGCTGGGACGGGATCAGCCCCAGCATTTT.

This sequence joins TRBV7-9 and TRBJ2-1; tentative D call: TRBD2 (5 bases). Germline V gene sequence: CDR1 SEHNR, CDR2 FQNEAQ (reference sequence). V was shortened by 5 bases and J by 10 bases, with 12 bases between the two germline ends. This CDR3 has 12 amino acids. CDR3 in DNA: TGTGCCAGCAGCCCCGGGTCGGGGGAGCAGTTCTTC. Translation gives CASSPGSGEQFF.

The chain recombines TRBV14 with TRBJ1-6; possible D gene TRBD1, 5 bases. V lost 4 bases to trimming and J lost 10 bases, with 14 bases between them. This CDR3 is 14 amino acids long. CDR1 SGHDN and CDR2 FVKESK come from the germline V gene. The CDR3 region has the DNA TGTGCCAGCAGCCTACAGGATTTCGGGTCACCCCTCCACTTT. It yields the protein CASSLQDFGSPLHF.

This clone appeared a single time. A much larger clone is a single base away; this may be a read error. Other DNA variants within this sample encode the same CDR3. The chain employs TRBV5-1 and TRBJ2-7, with 7 bases matching TRBD1. CDR3 length: 14 residues. Unmatched junction bases numbered 9, after V lost 3 bases and J lost 6 bases. The germline gives CDR1 SGHRS, CDR2 YFSETQ. The chain's CDR3 is CASSSGTAGIEQYF. DNA of the CDR3: TGCGCCAGCAGCTCAGGGACAGCCGGAATCGAGCAGTACTTC.

This clone was observed a few times. The genes are TRBV2 and TRBJ1-5, with D tentatively TRBD1 (5 bases). The CDR3 is 14 residues long. Germline CDR1 SNHLY, CDR2 FYNNEI. V was pared by 4 bases and J by 6 bases, with 13 bases between. CDR3 in amino acids: CASSVDSGGQPQHF. Written as DNA, the CDR3 is TGTGCCAGCAGTGTCGACAGCGGCGGTCAGCCCCAGCATTTT.

The chain recombines TRBV29-1 with TRBJ2-3; the D gene is possibly TRBD1 (5 bases). The CDR3 is 16 residues long. Trimming cost V 1 base and J 2 bases, with 16 bases left between them. Germline V gene sequence: CDR1 SQVTM, CDR2 ANQGSEA. In DNA, the CDR3 is TGCAGCGTTGAAGTTAGGGGCAGGACATCCACAGATACGCAGTATTTT. Residues: CSVEVRGRTSTDTQYF.

The chain combines TRBV19 with TRBJ2-4, with 7 bases aligning to TRBD2. Per germline, CDR1 LNHDA and CDR2 SQIVND (reference sequence). This CDR3 contains 14 residues. V lost 5 bases, J lost 1 base, and 2 bases stayed unmatched. The CDR3 DNA reads as TGTGCCAGTAGTCCACTAGCGGCCAAAAACATTCAGTACTTC. Its protein is CASSPLAAKNIQYF.